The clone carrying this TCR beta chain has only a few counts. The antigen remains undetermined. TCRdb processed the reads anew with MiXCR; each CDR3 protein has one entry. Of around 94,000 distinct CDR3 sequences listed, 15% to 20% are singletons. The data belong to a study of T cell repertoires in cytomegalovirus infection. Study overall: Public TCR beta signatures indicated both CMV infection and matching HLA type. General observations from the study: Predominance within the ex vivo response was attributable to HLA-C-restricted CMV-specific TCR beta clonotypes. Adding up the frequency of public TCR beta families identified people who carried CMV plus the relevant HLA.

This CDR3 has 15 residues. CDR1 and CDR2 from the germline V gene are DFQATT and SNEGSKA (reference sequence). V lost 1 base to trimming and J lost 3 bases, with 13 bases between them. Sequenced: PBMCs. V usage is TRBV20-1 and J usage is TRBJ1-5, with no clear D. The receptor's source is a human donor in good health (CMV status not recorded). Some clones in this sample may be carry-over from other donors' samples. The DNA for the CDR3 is TGCAGTGCTAGAGTTTTCGGCATAAACAATCAGCCCCAGCATTTT. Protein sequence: CSARVFGINNQPQHF.